This T cell receptor (beta chain) was captured in a study of PD-L1 blockade in urothelial cancer (dated by TCRdb to about 2017). For the study in its entirety: Every patient began therapy in about 2014 and was given atezolizumab 1,200 mg intravenously every 3 weeks. About 90% of the roughly 29 patients were males with bladder-origin urothelial cancer, and about 60% of the roughly 30 reported a prior smoking history. Pretreatment blood TCR-seq was available for around 29 patients, at least one posttreatment blood collection was obtained for around 24 patients, and tumor TCR-seq was available for around 24 patients. Blood samples were analyzed 3 weeks after the start of treatment (second dose) and 6 weeks after the start of treatment. Durable clinical benefit was achieved by nine patients and was not achieved by 20 patients. Durable clinical benefit meant progression-free survival longer than 6 months, and TCR features were also tested against progression-free and overall survival. Pretreatment tumor samples and matched peripheral blood, collected serially before and after atezolizumab treatment, underwent TCR sequencing. The study, an exploratory multi-omic analysis, examined somatic, immune and clinical correlates of response to PD-L1 blockade with atezolizumab in urothelial cancer. In the same patients who had TCR sequencing, pretreatment tumors also underwent whole exome sequencing and RNA sequencing. An ECOG performance status of 0 or 1 was recorded for the patients, and 0 to 3 prior chemotherapy regimens had been received by the patients. Blood samples gave median yields of approximately 130,000 T cells and more than 80,000 unique TCRs, along with a median clonality of 0.080. Overall results and qualifications from the work: Greater expansion of tumor-associated TCR clones in peripheral blood 3 weeks after the start of treatment was observed in patients with durable benefit (n of about 20, p = 0.022). Because the sample size was small (n ≈ 29) and many exploratory analyses were performed, the results are intended to be hypothesis-generating. A pretreatment peripheral blood TCR clonality below the median was linked to improved progression-free and overall survival.

As regards this clone: This receptor's antigen is unknown. Nothing much larger sits one base from this clone, and base qualities are not available.

The cohort comprised about 30 patients with locally advanced or metastatic urothelial carcinoma treated at Memorial Sloan Kettering on a trial protocol. Peripheral blood mononuclear cells were collected pretreatment and during treatment, with between 1 and 8 total time points per patient. The Qiagen DNeasy Blood extraction kit was used to purify genomic DNA from total PBMCs and tumor samples. Collected pretreatment and during treatment, PBMCs were isolated and stored as previously described. CDR1 SGHDN and CDR2 FVKESK are derived from the germline V gene. CDR3 length: 16 amino acids, cysteine to phenylalanine. Only the CDR3 DNA stays, 48 bases, in frame from base 1. V ends up 3 bases short and J 7 bases short, with an unmatched junction base count of 6. Synthetic TCR analog templates were spiked into each PCR so that absolute template abundance could be estimated from read counts. The immunoSEQ assay used bias-controlled V and J gene primers to amplify TCRbeta CDR3 regions from genomic DNA. Sequencing of rearranged TCRbeta segments was done at approximately 20X coverage. Per the original workflow: Sequencing errors were corrected by clustering and CDR3s were annotated against IMGT to assign V, D and J genes. Downstream analyses used only productive TCRbeta rearrangements, leaving out any out-of-frame or stop-codon sequences. To compute clonality, Shannon entropy was normalized by the log of the number of unique productive sequences and then subtracted from one. Fisher's exact test with Benjamini-Hochberg correction, at a threshold of adjusted p below 0.01, was used to find clones that differed between time points or between blood and tumor. The source is immuneACCESS, and TCRdb retained only in-frame sequences with V and J called. Part of the clones is not carried over; for the studies checked, unresolved V genes explain less than half of this, and the remainder is unexplained. V, J and clone size reflect that table, while D and trimming were determined from the DNA. The sample table holds 46,000 or so clones, of which roughly nine tenths were seen once. Approximately 7.6% of the sample comes from the top ten.

The sequences come from PBMCs, collected around atezolizumab (anti-PD-L1) treatment. The sequence joins TRBV14 to TRBJ2-1, with TRBD2 identical over 13 junction bases. The origin of this receptor is a man in his fifties or sixties with urothelial cancer. The sequenced DNA: TGTGCCAGCAGCCAGACTAGCGGGGGGCCGCGGAATGAGCAGTTCTTC. Translation gives CASSQTSGGPRNEQFF.